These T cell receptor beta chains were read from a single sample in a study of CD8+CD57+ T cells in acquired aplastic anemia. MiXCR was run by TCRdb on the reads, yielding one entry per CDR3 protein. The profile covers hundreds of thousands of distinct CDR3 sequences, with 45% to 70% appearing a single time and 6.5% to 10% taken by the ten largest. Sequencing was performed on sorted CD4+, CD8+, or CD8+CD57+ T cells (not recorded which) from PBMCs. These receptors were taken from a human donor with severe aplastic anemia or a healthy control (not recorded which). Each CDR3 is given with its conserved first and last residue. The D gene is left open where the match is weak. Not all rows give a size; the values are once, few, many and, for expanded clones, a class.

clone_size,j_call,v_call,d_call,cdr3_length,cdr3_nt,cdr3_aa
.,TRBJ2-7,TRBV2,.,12,TGTGCCAGCACCCCTCAGGGCTACGAGCAGTACTTC,CASTPQGYEQYF
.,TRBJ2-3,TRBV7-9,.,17,TGTGCCAGCAGCTTTCACCTGGACACGCATAGCAATCAGCCCCAGTATTTT,CASSFHLDTHSNQPQYF
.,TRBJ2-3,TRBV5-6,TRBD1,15,TGTGCCAGCAGCTTCTGGGACAGGGGCCCAGATACGCAGTATTTT,CASSFWDRGPDTQYF
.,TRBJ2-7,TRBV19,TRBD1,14,TGTGCCAGCCGGACAGGGGGTTTCCCATACGAGCAGTACTTC,CASRTGGFPYEQYF
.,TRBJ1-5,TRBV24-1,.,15,TGTGCCACCAGTGATTTGACGGTTAGCAATCAGCCCCAGCATTTT,CATSDLTVSNQPQHF
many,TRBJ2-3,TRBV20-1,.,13,TGCAGTGCTAGAGGCCTCCCGGCAGATACGCAGTATTTT,CSARGLPADTQYF
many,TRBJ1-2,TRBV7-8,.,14,TGTGCCAGCAGCTTAATGCGTTCACAACAGGACTACACCTTC,CASSLMRSQQDYTF
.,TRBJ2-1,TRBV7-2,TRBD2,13,TGTGCCAGCAGCTTACGTCGGGAGGTTGAGCAGTTCTTC,CASSLRREVEQFF
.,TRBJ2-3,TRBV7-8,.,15,TGTGCCAGCAGCTTAGTGGGGGATTACACAGATACGCAGTATTTT,CASSLVGDYTDTQYF
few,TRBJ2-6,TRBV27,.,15,TGTGCCAGCAGTTTATCCATCTCTGGGGCCAACGTCCTGACTTTC,CASSLSISGANVLTF
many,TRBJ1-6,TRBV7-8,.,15,TGTGCCAGCAGCTCATCCACAGGGTTTGCATCACCCCTCCACTTT,CASSSSTGFASPLHF
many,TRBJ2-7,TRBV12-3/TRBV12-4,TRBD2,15,TGTGCCAGCAGTTTTAGCGGGGGGGCCTCCTACGAGCAGTACTTC,CASSFSGGASYEQYF
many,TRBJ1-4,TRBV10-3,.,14,TGTGCCATCAGTAAGCATCGGAATAATGAAAAACTGTTTTTT,CAISKHRNNEKLFF
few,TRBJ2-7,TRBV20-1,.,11,TGCAGTGCCGCACTAATGGGGGAGCAGTACTTC,CSAALMGEQYF
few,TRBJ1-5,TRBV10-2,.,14,TGCGCCAGCAGAGGAGACGGGCGCAATCAGCCCCAGCATTTT,CASRGDGRNQPQHF
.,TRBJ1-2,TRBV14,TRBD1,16,TGTGCCAGCAGTCCACTCCTACGGACAGGGGGGCATGGCTACACCTTC,CASSPLLRTGGHGYTF
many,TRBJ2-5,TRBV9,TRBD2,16,TGTGCCAGCAGCGTCCTAGCGGGGGGGCCACGAGAGACCCAGTACTTC,CASSVLAGGPRETQYF
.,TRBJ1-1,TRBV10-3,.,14,TGTGCCATCAGTGCACCCGTGGGGAGCAATGAAGCTTTCTTT,CAISAPVGSNEAFF
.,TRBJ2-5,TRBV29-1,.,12,TGCAGCTCACCACCGACATTGGAGACCCAGTACTTC,CSSPPTLETQYF
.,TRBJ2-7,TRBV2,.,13,TGTGCCAGCAGGGGGGACTGGACCTACGAGCAGTACTTC,CASRGDWTYEQYF
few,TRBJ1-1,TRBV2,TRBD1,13,TGTGCCAGCAAGGTGACAGGGGTTACTGAAGCTTTCTTT,CASKVTGVTEAFF
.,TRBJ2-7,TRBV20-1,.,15,TGCAGCGCTAAGGCTGTTTTTACAGGCTCCTACGAGCAGTACTTC,CSAKAVFTGSYEQYF
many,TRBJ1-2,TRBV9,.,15,TGTGCCAGCAGCTATTTTCCAGGGTGGAACTATGGCTACACCTTC,CASSYFPGWNYGYTF
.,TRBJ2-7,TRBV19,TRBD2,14,TGTGCCAGTAGTCGGACTAGCGGGACCTACGAGCAGTACTTC,CASSRTSGTYEQYF
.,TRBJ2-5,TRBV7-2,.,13,TGTGCCAGCAGCTCGGGATACAAGAGAAACCAGTACTTC,CASSSGYKRNQYF
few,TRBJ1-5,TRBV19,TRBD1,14,TGTGCCAGTAGACTTACAGGGGGCAGCCAGCCCCAGCATTTT,CASRLTGGSQPQHF
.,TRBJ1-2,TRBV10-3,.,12,TGTGCCATCACTACGGGGGACTGTGGCTACACCTTC,CAITTGDCGYTF
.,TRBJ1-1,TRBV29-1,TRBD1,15,TGCAGCGTTGATCACCCTACAGGGGGAGGATTCGGTGCTTTCTTT,CSVDHPTGGGFGAFF
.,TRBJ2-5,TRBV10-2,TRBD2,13,TGCGCCACTGTTTTCGGCGGGAGTGAGACCCAGTACTTC,CATVFGGSETQYF
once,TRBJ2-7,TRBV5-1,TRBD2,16,TGCGCCAGCAGCTATGCCGGGACTAGCGGGGCAGGGAAGCAGTACTTC,CASSYAGTSGAGKQYF
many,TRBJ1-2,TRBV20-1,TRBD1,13,TGCAGTCCCCGGGACAGCAGTAACTATGGCTACACCTTC,CSPRDSSNYGYTF
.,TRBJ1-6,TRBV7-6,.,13,TGTGCCAGCAGCTTAGAGCTTAATTCACCCCTCCACTTT,CASSLELNSPLHF
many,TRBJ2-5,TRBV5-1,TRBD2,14,TGCGCCAGCAGCTTGGAGATGGGAGGGGAGACCCAGTACTTC,CASSLEMGGETQYF
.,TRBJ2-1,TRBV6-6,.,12,TGTGCCAGCAGTTACAGGGGTGATGAGCAGTTCTTC,CASSYRGDEQFF
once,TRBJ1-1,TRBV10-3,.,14,TGTGCCATCAGTCCGAGACAGGAGGGACCTGAAGCCTTCTTT,CAISPRQEGPEAFF
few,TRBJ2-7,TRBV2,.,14,TGTGCCAGCAGAACCGAACCGGCCTCCTACGAGCAGTACTTC,CASRTEPASYEQYF
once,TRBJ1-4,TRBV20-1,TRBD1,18,TGCAGTGCTAGAGTAAATCCGGGACAGGGGGTTTCTAATGAAAAACTGTTTTTT,CSARVNPGQGVSNEKLFF
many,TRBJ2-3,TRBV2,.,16,TGTGCCAGCAGTGAAGTTGGGCGGTTCTTACCAGATACGCAGTATTTT,CASSEVGRFLPDTQYF
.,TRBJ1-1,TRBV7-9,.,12,TGTGCCAGCAGCTTTCAGAACACTGAAGCTTTCTTT,CASSFQNTEAFF
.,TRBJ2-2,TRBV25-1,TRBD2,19,TGTGCCAGCAGCCCCTTAAATCCTAGCGGGAGGTCCGAAGCCGGGGAGCTGTTTTTT,CASSPLNPSGRSEAGELFF
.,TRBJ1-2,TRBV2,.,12,TGTGCCAGCAGTGAACTAGACTATGGCTACACCTTC,CASSELDYGYTF
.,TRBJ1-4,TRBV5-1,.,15,TGCGCCAGCAGCTTGGGGCCACGGGAGAATGGGAAACTGTTTTTT,CASSLGPRENGKLFF
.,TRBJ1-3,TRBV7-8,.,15,TGTGCCAGCAGCGGAGCGAGTGACACTGGAAACACCATATATTTT,CASSGASDTGNTIYF
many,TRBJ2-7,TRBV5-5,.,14,TGTGCCAGCAGCCGGGGCAGGGTCTCCTACGAGCAGTACTTC,CASSRGRVSYEQYF
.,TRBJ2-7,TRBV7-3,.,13,TGTGCCAGCAGCTTAAGGCTGGAGTTGGAGCAGTACTTC,CASSLRLELEQYF
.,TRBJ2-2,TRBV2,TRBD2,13,TGTGCCAGGGGACTAGCGGGGACCGGGGAGCTGTTTTTT,CARGLAGTGELFF
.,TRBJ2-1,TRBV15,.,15,TGTGCCACCAGCAGAGATAAGGACCCATACAATGAGCAGTTCTTC,CATSRDKDPYNEQFF
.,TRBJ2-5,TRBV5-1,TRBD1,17,TGCGCCAGCAGCTTGGGAACAGGGGGCAACTGGAAAGAGACCCAGTACTTC,CASSLGTGGNWKETQYF